A single sample gave rise to the 32 T cell receptor beta chains below, sequenced in a study of blood T cell repertoires in COVID-19. TCRdb's table, derived via immunoSEQ multiplex PCR, lists solely in-frame clones and lacks some. The profile shows roughly 18,000 clones, around nine tenths of them singletons. Sample: peripheral blood. These receptors were obtained from a man aged 40-50 years with active COVID-19.

Only one count was recorded for this clone. The chain joins TRBV29-1 to TRBJ2-5; weak D call: TRBD2 (6 bases). This CDR3 is built from 11 residues. The germline gives CDR1 SQVTM, CDR2 ANQGSEA. V was clipped by 3 bases and J by 5 bases, with 7 bases between them. CDR3 in DNA: TGCAGCGTTGAGGGGGGTGAGACCCAGTACTTC. This translates into CSVEGGETQYF.

By frequency in the sample, this clone is medium-sized. This rearrangement joins TRBV27 to TRBJ2-5, with a tentative D call TRBD1 (5 bases). CDR3 length equals 14 residues. V was trimmed by 5 bases and J by 1 base, leaving 11 bases between them. Germline V lookup: CDR1 MNHEY, CDR2 SMNVEV (reference sequence). The chain's CDR3 is CASSPGSPQETQYF. The CDR3 nucleotides are TGTGCCAGCAGTCCAGGGTCCCCCCAAGAGACCCAGTACTTC.

The chain uses TRBV19 and TRBJ1-3, with a weak D call TRBD1 (5 bases). Trimming took 0 bases from V and 0 from J, leaving 15 bases between them. The CDR3 is made up of 18 amino acids. The germline gives CDR1 LNHDA, CDR2 SQIVND (reference sequence). CDR3 sequence: CASSIDLFGHRSGNTIYF. CDR3 DNA sequence: TGTGCCAGTAGTATAGATCTTTTCGGACACCGCTCTGGAAACACCATATATTTT.

For the CDR3, the DNA is TGTGCCAGCAGATCCGGGGGCGGGGAGCTGTTTTTT. Amino acids: CASRSGGGELFF. The V gene is TRBV7-8, the J gene TRBJ2-2; D may be TRBD2 (6 bases). Germline CDR1 is SGHVS and CDR2 is FQNEAQ. There are 12 residues in the CDR3. V was shortened by 6 bases and J by 7 bases, with 9 bases between the two germline ends. The whole variable domain, filled in from reference TRBV7-8 and TRBJ2-2, reads GAGVSQSPRYKVAKRGQDVALRCDPISGHVSLFWYQQALGQGPEFLTYFQNEAQLDKSGLPSDRFFAERPEGSVSTLKIQRTQQEDSAVYLCASRSGGGELFFGEGSRLTVL.

The rearrangement uses TRBV21-1 and TRBJ2-5; the table's D gene call, TRBD1, was not cross checked with the DNA. TRBV21-1 is deemed a pseudogene. CDR3 length: 15 residues. CDR3 protein: CASSKGRWFQETQYF. DNA of the CDR3: TGTGCCAGCAGCAAAGGCAGGTGGTTCCAAGAGACCCAGTACTTC.

The gene calls are TRBV7-2 and TRBJ1-1; D not certain. The germline V gene encodes CDR1 SGHTA and CDR2 FQGNSA. V lost 5 bases and J lost 1, with 8 bases in between. This CDR3 region has 13 residues. The CDR3 nucleotides are TGTGCCAGCAGCGCAACAAGGAACACTGAAGCTTTCTTT. This sequence encodes CASSATRNTEAFF.

The CDR3 spells CASSLGRNTEAFF. CDR3 bases: TGTGCCAGCAGCTTAGGCAGGAACACTGAAGCTTTCTTT. The genes are TRBV7-2 and TRBJ1-1, with D unclear. Germline assignment: CDR1 SGHTA and CDR2 FQGNSA. V dropped 1 base and J dropped 1 base, with 4 bases sitting between them. CDR3 length: 13 residues.

Notes on this clone: It is unclear where the CDR3 begins or ends on the DNA, so no DNA is shown, and the CDR3 is as TCRdb lists it. V usage is TRBV10-3 and J usage is TRBJ1-1; the D call of TRBD1 is as the table states it, not checked on the DNA. The germline V gene has CDR1 ENHRY and CDR2 SYGVKD. Counting both end residues, the CDR3 totals 20 amino acids. The chain's CDR3 is CAISSTGDHDTLGMNTEAFF.

The gene calls are TRBV5-5 and TRBJ2-5; 7 nucleotides align to TRBD1. The germline V gene encodes CDR1 SGHKS and CDR2 YYEKEE (reference sequence). The J segment lost 2 bases and the V segment lost 0 bases, leaving 1 base of the junction unmatched. This CDR3 region has 14 residues. The CDR3 nucleotides read TGTGCCAGCAGCTTGGGGACAGGTCAAGAGACCCAGTACTTC. It codes for CASSLGTGQETQYF.

The chain links TRBV3-1 (or the pseudogene TRBV3-2) to TRBJ1-5; 8 nucleotides align to TRBD1. The CDR3 is made up of 15 amino acids. Trimming at V came to 4 bases and at J to 7 bases, leaving 9 bases not matched to a gene. The V gene's germline CDR1 is LGHDT and CDR2 YNNKEL (reference sequence). CDR3 nucleotide sequence: TGTGCCAGCAGCCCTCATCAGGGGGCACAACAGCCCCAGCATTTT. Translating it yields CASSPHQGAQQPQHF.

The J gene is TRBJ2-3, the V gene TRBV21-1; the table's TRBD1 call for D was not verified on the DNA. TRBV21-1 is shown as a pseudogene. The CDR3 spans 17 residues. The CDR3 region has the DNA TGTGCCAGCACATATTGCAACGGGACAGGGAAATCGGATACGCAGTATTTT. Protein sequence: CASTYCNGTGKSDTQYF.

This clone was observed a single time. The genes are TRBV25-1 and TRBJ2-2; a possible D gene is TRBD1 (6 bases). Germline V gene data show CDR1 as MGHDK and CDR2 as SYGVNS. The V end was cut by 6 bases, the J end by 5 bases, with 22 bases between. CDR3 length: 17 residues. CDR3 coding DNA: TGTGCCAGCAGATCAGGGCGACAGGATCTAATAACCGGGGAGCTGTTTTTT. This translates into CASRSGRQDLITGELFF.

CDR3 nucleotides: TGTGCCACCAGCAGCAGTGAAAACTATGGCTACACCTTC. Residues: CATSSSENYGYTF. The chain employs TRBV15 and TRBJ1-2; no clear D. CDR1 and CDR2 from the germline V gene are LNHNV and YYDKDF (reference sequence). The CDR3 length is 13 residues. V was pared by 3 bases and J by 2 bases, with 7 bases between.

The chain recombines TRBV6-5 with TRBJ1-1, with a weak D call TRBD1 (6 bases). CDR3 length equals 13 residues. Deletions cut 6 bases from V and 6 bases from J, with 14 bases between. Germline CDR1 MNHEY, CDR2 SVGAGI. CDR3 loop: CASRIQGDAEAFF. CDR3 sequence (DNA): TGTGCCAGCAGGATACAGGGAGACGCTGAAGCTTTCTTT.

V is TRBV2 and J is TRBJ2-7; the D gene is possibly TRBD2 (7 bases). The germline V and J ends were trimmed by 6 bases and 0 bases, with 15 bases remaining between them. Germline CDR1 is SNHLY and CDR2 is FYNNEI. This CDR3 spans 15 amino acids. The CDR3: CASRYTGGSSYEQYF. The CDR3 DNA is TGTGCCAGCAGATATACGGGGGGCTCCTCCTACGAGCAGTACTTC.

The chain uses TRBV27 and TRBJ1-5; TRBD1 is a possible D gene (5 bases). CDR3 length: 15 residues. CDR1 and CDR2 (germline): MNHEY, SMNVEV (reference sequence). Trimming took 6 bases from V and 6 from J, leaving 18 bases between them. The CDR3 DNA is TGTGCCAGCAGGTCGGGGGGGGGATACGGTCAGCCCCAGCATTTT. As protein: CASRSGGGYGQPQHF.

The genes are TRBV4-3 and TRBJ2-1; 7 nucleotides agree with TRBD2. The V gene end was trimmed by 5 bases and the J gene end by 6 bases; junction bases not matched to a gene: 10. CDR1 and CDR2 (germline): LGHNA, YSLEER. The CDR3 covers 15 residues. The CDR3 region is CASSTGLGLSNEQFF. CDR3 nucleotides: TGCGCCAGCAGCACAGGACTAGGTTTAAGCAATGAGCAGTTCTTC.

The chain joins TRBV21-1 to TRBJ1-3. TRBV21-1 is assigned pseudogene status. The CDR3 is made up of 14 amino acids. CDR3 sequence: CASSNGEPGNTIYF. In nucleotides, the CDR3 is TGTGCCAGCAGCAACGGTGAACCTGGAAACACCATATATTTT.

CDR3 residues: CASSFVRNTGELFF. The CDR3 nucleotides are TGTGCCAGCAGCTTTGTCCGGAACACCGGGGAGCTGTTTTTT. This chain uses TRBV7-3 with TRBJ2-2; no reliable D call. The CDR3 runs to 14 residues. V was trimmed by 3 bases and J by 1 base, leaving 6 bases between them. Germline assignment: CDR1 SGHTA and CDR2 FQGTGA.

This chain connects TRBV30 to TRBJ1-4; maybe TRBD1 (5 bases). CDR1 and CDR2 from the germline V gene are GTSNPN and SVGIG (reference sequence). The CDR3 sequence is 14 residues long. V lost 1 base and J lost 7, with 13 bases in between. In DNA form, the CDR3 reads TGTGCCTGGAGTGGGCCGGGGGGTAGTGAAAAACTGTTTTTT. It encodes CAWSGPGGSEKLFF.

The rearrangement links TRBV6-2 or TRBV6-3 to TRBJ1-5; 9 bases agree with TRBD1. Germline CDR1 reads MNHEY; CDR2 reads SVGEGT. V shed 2 bases and J 6 bases; nucleotides not matched to a gene: 2. CDR3 length: 14 amino acids. CDR3 coding DNA: TGTGCCAGCAGTTACGGGACAGGGAGTCAGCCCCAGCATTTT. It specifies CASSYGTGSQPQHF.

The CDR3 sequence: CAISDWTGGNYGYTF. As DNA, the CDR3 is TGTGCCATCAGTGACTGGACAGGGGGCAACTATGGCTACACCTTC. The V and J genes are TRBV10-3 and TRBJ1-2; 11 bases map to TRBD1. J was trimmed by 2 bases and V by 3 bases; bases with no gene match: 2. The CDR3 covers 15 residues. The germline CDR1 and CDR2 sequences are ENHRY and SYGVKD.

The V and J genes are TRBV5-1 and TRBJ2-1, with D tentatively TRBD1 (6 bases). The CDR3 is 15 amino acids. V was shortened by 4 bases and J by 3 bases, with 14 bases between the two germline ends. Per the germline V gene, CDR1 is SGHRS and CDR2 is YFSETQ. Here the CDR3 DNA reads TGCGCCAGCAGCGAACAGGGAGCGCGCTACAATGAGCAGTTCTTC. Translating gives CASSEQGARYNEQFF. Looking up the rest from reference TRBV5-1 and TRBJ2-1 gives the full variable domain: KAGVTQTPRYLIKTRGQQVTLSCSPISGHRSVSWYQQTPGQGLQFLFEYFSETQRNKGNFPGRFSGRQFSNSRSEMNVSTLELGDSALYLCASSEQGARYNEQFFGPGTRLTVL.

The CDR3 region has the DNA TGTGCCAGCTCACCACAGACAAACTATGGCTACACCTTC. The encoded protein is CASSPQTNYGYTF. This sequence joins TRBV18 and TRBJ1-2, with D unresolved. V lost 1 base to trimming and J lost 2 bases, with 5 bases between them. The germline gives CDR1 KGHSH, CDR2 LQKENI. This CDR3 region has 13 residues.

The rearrangement links TRBV20-1 to TRBJ1-2, with D possibly being TRBD1 (6 bases). Looked up from germline, CDR1 is DFQATT and CDR2 is SNEGSKA (reference sequence). The V end lost 6 bases, the J end lost 7 bases, and 12 bases lay between the germline ends. The CDR3 contains 11 residues. The CDR3 loop is CSATGSGGYTF. CDR3 DNA sequence: TGCAGTGCCACAGGGAGTGGTGGCTACACCTTC.

V usage is TRBV20-1 and J usage is TRBJ2-7; 7 nucleotides line up with TRBD2. The CDR3 length is 11 residues. CDR1 and CDR2 from the germline V gene are DFQATT and SNEGSKA (reference sequence). V trimming: 4 bases; J trimming: 3 bases; junction bases outside the gene matches: 0. The DNA for the CDR3 is TGCAGTGCTACTAGCGGCTACGAGCAGTACTTC. This codes for CSATSGYEQYF.

The gene calls are TRBV10-1 and TRBJ2-3, with no clear D. In germline, CDR1 is WNHNN, CDR2 SYGVQD (reference sequence). There are 12 residues in the CDR3. Trimming took off 0 bases at V and 8 bases at J, with 6 bases between the two ends. The CDR3 is CASSESSGTQYF. In DNA, the CDR3 is TGCGCCAGCAGTGAGTCATCGGGTACGCAGTATTTT.

J is TRBJ2-7 and V is TRBV9; 14 bases align to TRBD2. Germline assignment: CDR1 SGDLS and CDR2 YYNGEE. This CDR3 contains 14 residues. V shed 4 bases and J 6 bases; nucleotides not matched to a gene: 3. The CDR3 DNA is TGTGCCAGCAGCCCGGGACTAGCGGGAGTCGAGCAGTACTTC. Its protein product is CASSPGLAGVEQYF.

The rearrangement uses TRBV12-3 or TRBV12-4 and TRBJ1-5; maybe TRBD1 (5 bases). The CDR3 contains 12 residues. With 5 bases removed from V and 11 bases from J, the gap between germline ends came to 13 bases. The CDR3 loop is CASSTDSSAQHF. CDR3 DNA: TGTGCCAGCAGTACCGACAGTTCGGCCCAGCATTTT.

The chain has TRBV11-2 and TRBJ1-2; the D is unclear. The germline V and J ends were trimmed by 8 bases and 4 bases, with 20 bases remaining between them. The CDR3 is 15 residues long. Germline CDR1 reads SGHAT; CDR2 reads FQNNGV. The CDR3 bases are TGTGCCAGCCTTCACGGCGGCAGAACCTCCTATGGCTACACCTTC. It yields the protein CASLHGGRTSYGYTF.

The chain links TRBV11-2 to TRBJ2-1, with TRBD1 matching over 8 bases. V dropped 1 base and J dropped 1; count of bases not matched to a gene: 6. This CDR3 is built from 17 residues. Germline V CDR1 and CDR2: SGHAT, FQNNGV. The DNA of the CDR3 is TGTGCCAGCAGCTTAGGTCGGCAGGGGGCGTCCTACAATGAGCAGTTCTTC. Translating it yields CASSLGRQGASYNEQFF.

The rearrangement links TRBV7-9 to TRBJ2-1, with D possibly matching TRBD2 (5 bases). The CDR3 consists of 13 residues. V lost 3 bases to trimming and J lost 5 bases, with 8 bases between them. CDR1 is SEHNR and CDR2 is FQNEAQ in the germline V gene (reference sequence). The CDR3 nucleotides read TGTGCCAGCAGCTTGGACTCAAACAATGAGCAGTTCTTC. This gives the protein CASSLDSNNEQFF.